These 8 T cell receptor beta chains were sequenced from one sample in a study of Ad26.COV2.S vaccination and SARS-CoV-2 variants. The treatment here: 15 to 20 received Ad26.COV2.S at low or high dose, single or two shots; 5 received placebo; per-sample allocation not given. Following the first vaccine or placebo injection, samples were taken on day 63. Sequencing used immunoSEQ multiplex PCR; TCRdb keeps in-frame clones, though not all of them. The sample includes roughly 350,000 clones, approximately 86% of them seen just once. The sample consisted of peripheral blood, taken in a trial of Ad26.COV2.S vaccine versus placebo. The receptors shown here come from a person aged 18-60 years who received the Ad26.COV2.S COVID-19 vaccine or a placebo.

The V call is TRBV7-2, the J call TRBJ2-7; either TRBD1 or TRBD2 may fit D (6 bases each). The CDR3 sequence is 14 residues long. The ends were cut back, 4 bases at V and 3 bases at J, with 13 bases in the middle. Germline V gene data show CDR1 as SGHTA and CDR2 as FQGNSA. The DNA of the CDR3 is TGTGCCAGCAGCTACGGGGGCGAATTCTACGAGCAGTACTTC. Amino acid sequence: CASSYGGEFYEQYF.

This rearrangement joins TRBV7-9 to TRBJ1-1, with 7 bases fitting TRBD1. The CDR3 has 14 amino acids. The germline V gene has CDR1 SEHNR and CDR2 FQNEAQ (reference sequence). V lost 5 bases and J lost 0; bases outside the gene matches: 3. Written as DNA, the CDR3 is TGTGCCAGCAGCGTGGGACAGATGAACACTGAAGCTTTCTTT. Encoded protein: CASSVGQMNTEAFF.

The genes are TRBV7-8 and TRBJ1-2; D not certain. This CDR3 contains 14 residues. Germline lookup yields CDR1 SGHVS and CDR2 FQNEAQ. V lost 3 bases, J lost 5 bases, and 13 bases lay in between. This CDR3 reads CASSFGTVGYGYTF. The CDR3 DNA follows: TGTGCCAGCAGCTTTGGTACGGTCGGATATGGCTACACCTTC. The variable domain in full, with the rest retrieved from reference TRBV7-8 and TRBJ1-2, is GAGVSQSPRYKVAKRGQDVALRCDPISGHVSLFWYQQALGQGPEFLTYFQNEAQLDKSGLPSDRFFAERPEGSVSTLKIQRTQQEDSAVYLCASSFGTVGYGYTFGSGTRLTVV.

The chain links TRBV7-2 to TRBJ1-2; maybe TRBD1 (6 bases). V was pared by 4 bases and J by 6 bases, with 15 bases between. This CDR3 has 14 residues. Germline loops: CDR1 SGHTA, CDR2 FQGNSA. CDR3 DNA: TGTGCCAGCAGCTCGTACGCAGGGGAGGATGGCTACACCTTC. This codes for CASSSYAGEDGYTF.

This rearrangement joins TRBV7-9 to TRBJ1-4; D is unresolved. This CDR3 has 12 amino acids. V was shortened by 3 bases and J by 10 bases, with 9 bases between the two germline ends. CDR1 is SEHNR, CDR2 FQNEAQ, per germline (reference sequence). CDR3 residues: CASSLNSGKLFF. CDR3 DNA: TGTGCCAGCAGCTTGAACAGCGGAAAACTGTTTTTT.

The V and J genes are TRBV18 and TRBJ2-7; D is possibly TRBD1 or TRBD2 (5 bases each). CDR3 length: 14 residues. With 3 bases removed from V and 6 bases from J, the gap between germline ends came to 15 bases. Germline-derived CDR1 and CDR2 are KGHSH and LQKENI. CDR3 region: CASSPRGDQGEQYF. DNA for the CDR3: TGTGCCAGCTCACCGAGAGGGGACCAGGGCGAGCAGTACTTC.

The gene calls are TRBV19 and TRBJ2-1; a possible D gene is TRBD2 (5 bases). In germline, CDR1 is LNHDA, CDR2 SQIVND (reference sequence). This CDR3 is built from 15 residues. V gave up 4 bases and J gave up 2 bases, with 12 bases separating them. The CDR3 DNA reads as TGTGCCAGTAGTAGGGGTGATAGCGCCTACAATGAGCAGTTCTTC. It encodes CASSRGDSAYNEQFF. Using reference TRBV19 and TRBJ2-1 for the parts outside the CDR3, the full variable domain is DGGITQSPKYLFRKEGQNVTLSCEQNLNHDAMYWYRQDPGQGLRLIYYSQIVNDFQKGDIAEGYSVSREKKESFPLTVTSAQKNPTAFYLCASSRGDSAYNEQFFGPGTRLTVL.

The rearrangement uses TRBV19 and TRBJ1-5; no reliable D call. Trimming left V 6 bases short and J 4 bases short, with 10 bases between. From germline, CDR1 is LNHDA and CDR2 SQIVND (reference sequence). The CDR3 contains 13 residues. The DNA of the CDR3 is TGTGCCAGTAGCACAGCTAGAAATCAGCCCCAGCATTTT. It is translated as CASSTARNQPQHF.